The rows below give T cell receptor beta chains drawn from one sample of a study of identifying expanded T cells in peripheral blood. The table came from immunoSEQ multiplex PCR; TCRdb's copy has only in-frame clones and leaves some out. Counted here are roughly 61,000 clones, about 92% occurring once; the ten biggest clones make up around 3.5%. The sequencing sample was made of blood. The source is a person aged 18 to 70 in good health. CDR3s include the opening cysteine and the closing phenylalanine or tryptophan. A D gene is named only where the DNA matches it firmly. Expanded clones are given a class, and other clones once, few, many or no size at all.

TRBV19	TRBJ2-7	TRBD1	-	CASTRQGAREQYF	TGTGCCAGTACCCGGCAGGGGGCGAGGGAGCAGTACTTC
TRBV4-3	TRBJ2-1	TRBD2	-	CASSPRTSGGRGEQFF	TGCGCCAGCAGCCCTAGGACTAGCGGGGGGCGGGGTGAGCAGTTCTTC
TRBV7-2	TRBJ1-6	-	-	CASSPKMGPNSPLHF	TGTGCCAGCAGCCCAAAGATGGGTCCTAATTCACCCCTCCACTTT
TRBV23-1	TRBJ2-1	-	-	CASSQVSGQHYNEQFF	TGCGCCAGCAGTCAAGTTTCCGGACAGCACTACAATGAGCAGTTCTTC
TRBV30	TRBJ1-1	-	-	CAWHWASNTEAFF	TGTGCCTGGCATTGGGCCTCCAACACTGAAGCTTTCTTT
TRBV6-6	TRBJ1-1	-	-	CASRQGSEAFF	TGTGCCAGCAGACAGGGATCTGAAGCTTTCTTT
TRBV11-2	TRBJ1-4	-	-	CASSLNRGYLEKLFF	TGTGCCAGCAGCTTAAACAGAGGGTATTTAGAAAAACTGTTTTTT
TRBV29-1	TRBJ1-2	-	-	CSVDVAGNRRSHF	TGCAGCGTTGACGTAGCAGGGAACAGGAGGTCCCACTTC
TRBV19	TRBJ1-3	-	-	CASRRFAGGGSAGNTIYF	TGTGCCAGTAGGCGGTTTGCCGGTGGGGGCTCGGCTGGAAACACCATATATTTT
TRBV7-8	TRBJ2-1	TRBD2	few	CASSSTSGDYNEQFF	TGTGCCAGCAGCTCCACTAGCGGGGACTACAATGAGCAGTTCTTC
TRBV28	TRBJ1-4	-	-	CASSLMASKGSNEKLFF	TGTGCCAGCAGTTTAATGGCCTCGAAAGGTTCTAATGAAAAACTGTTTTTT
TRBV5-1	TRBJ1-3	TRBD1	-	CASSFDTGGTAGNTIYF	TGCGCCAGCAGCTTCGATACAGGGGGAACGGCTGGAAACACCATATATTTT
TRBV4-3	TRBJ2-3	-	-	CASSQGPVIRDTQYF	TGCGCCAGCAGCCAAGGGCCAGTAATCCGAGATACGCAGTATTTT
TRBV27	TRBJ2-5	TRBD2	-	CASSSSGGRETQYF	TGTGCCAGCAGTTCTAGCGGGGGCCGTGAGACCCAGTACTTC
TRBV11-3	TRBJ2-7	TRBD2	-	CASSLFGGGAYEQYF	TGTGCCAGCTCGCTATTCGGCGGGGGGGCCTACGAGCAGTACTTC
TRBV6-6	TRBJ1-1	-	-	CASSYSMAGMNTEAFF	TGTGCCAGCAGTTACTCGATGGCGGGGATGAACACTGAAGCTTTCTTT
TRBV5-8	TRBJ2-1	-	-	CASSFSFASYNEQFF	TGTGCCAGCAGCTTCAGCTTCGCTTCCTACAATGAGCAGTTCTTC
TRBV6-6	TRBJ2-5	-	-	CASSHGTGETQYF	TGTGCCAGCAGTCACGGGACGGGGGAGACCCAGTACTTC
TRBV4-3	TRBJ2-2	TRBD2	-	CASSQAAGGYTGELFF	TGCGCCAGCAGCCAGGCAGCGGGAGGGTACACCGGGGAGCTGTTTTTT
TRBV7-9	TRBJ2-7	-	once	CASSLALELEQYF	TGTGCCAGCAGCTTAGCGCTAGAGCTCGAGCAGTACTTC
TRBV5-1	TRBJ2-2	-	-	CASSPGGTVGTGELFF	TGCGCCAGCAGCCCCGGGGGAACAGTGGGCACCGGGGAGCTGTTTTTT
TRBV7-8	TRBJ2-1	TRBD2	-	CASSLGLTSGRNEQFF	TGTGCCAGCAGCTTAGGGTTGACTAGCGGGCGTAATGAGCAGTTCTTC
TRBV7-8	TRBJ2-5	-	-	CASSGGMMADRETQYF	TGTGCCAGCAGTGGAGGTATGATGGCGGACCGAGAGACCCAGTACTTC
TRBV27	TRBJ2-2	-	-	CASSLSYTGELFF	TGTGCCAGCAGTTTATCGTACACCGGGGAGCTGTTTTTT
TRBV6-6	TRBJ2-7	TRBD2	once	CASSYVGTSYEQYF	TGTGCCAGCAGTTACGTGGGGACTAGCTACGAGCAGTACTTC
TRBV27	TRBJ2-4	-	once	CASSLRLETLAKNIQYF	TGTGCCAGCAGTTTACGGTTAGAGACCTTAGCCAAAAACATTCAGTACTTC
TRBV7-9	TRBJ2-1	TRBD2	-	CASSLWGGKSVLGYNEQFF	TGTGCCAGCAGCTTGTGGGGAGGGAAGTCCGTTCTAGGATACAATGAGCAGTTCTTC
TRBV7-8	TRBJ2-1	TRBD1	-	CASSLGQGALNEQFF	TGTGCCAGCAGCCTCGGACAGGGAGCCCTTAATGAGCAGTTCTTC
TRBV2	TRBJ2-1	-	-	CASGGGAQRGQEQFF	TGTGCCAGCGGAGGGGGGGCCCAGAGGGGACAAGAGCAGTTCTTC
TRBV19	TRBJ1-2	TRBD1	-	CASSSPMWQGAVGYGYTF	TGTGCCAGTAGTTCGCCTATGTGGCAGGGGGCGGTTGGCTATGGCTACACCTTC
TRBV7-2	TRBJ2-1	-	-	CASSLDWGGQFF	TGTGCCAGCAGCTTAGATTGGGGCGGGCAGTTCTTC
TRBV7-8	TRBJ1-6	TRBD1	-	CASSLPGQNNSPLHF	TGTGCCAGCAGCTTACCGGGACAGAATAATTCACCCCTCCACTTT
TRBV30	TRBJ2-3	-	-	CAWSGVGGPGSDTQYF	TGTGCCTGGAGCGGCGTCGGCGGACCTGGGTCAGATACGCAGTATTTT
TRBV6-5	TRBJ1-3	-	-	CASSPGQAGNTIYF	TGTGCCAGCAGCCCGGGACAAGCTGGAAACACCATATATTTT
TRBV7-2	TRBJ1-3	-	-	CASSAGSRSGNTIYF	TGTGCCAGCAGCGCTGGGTCCCGCTCTGGAAACACCATATATTTT
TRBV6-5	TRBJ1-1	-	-	CASSPSQGGYTEAFF	TGTGCCAGCAGCCCCTCTCAGGGAGGGTACACTGAAGCTTTCTTT
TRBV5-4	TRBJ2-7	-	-	CASSYDINYEQYF	TGTGCCAGCAGCTATGACATTAATTACGAGCAGTACTTC
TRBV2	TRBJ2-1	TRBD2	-	CASSSPTSGGPGEQFF	TGTGCCAGCAGCTCCCCGACTAGCGGGGGGCCAGGTGAGCAGTTCTTC
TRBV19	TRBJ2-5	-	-	CASSLPGEETQYF	TGTGCCAGTAGCCTACCGGGGGAAGAGACCCAGTACTTC
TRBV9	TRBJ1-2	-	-	CASSVGGNGDYGYTF	TGTGCCAGCAGCGTAGGCGGCAATGGGGACTATGGCTACACCTTC
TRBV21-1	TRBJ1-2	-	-	CASSKDEADRGRFCYTF	TGTGCCAGCAGCAAGGATGAAGCGGACAGGGGGAGGTTTTGCTACACCTTC
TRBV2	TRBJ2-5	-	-	CASSVSETQYF	TGTGCCAGCAGTGTTTCCGAGACCCAGTACTTC
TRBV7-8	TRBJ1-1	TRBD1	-	CASSSPPDRDSRTEAFF	TGTGCCAGCAGCTCCCCCCCCGACAGGGATAGTAGAACTGAAGCTTTCTTT
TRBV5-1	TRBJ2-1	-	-	CASSPRLGDSYNEQFF	TGCGCCAGCAGCCCCCGACTAGGGGACTCCTACAATGAGCAGTTCTTC
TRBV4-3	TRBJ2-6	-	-	CASSQDRYSGANVLTF	TGCGCCAGCAGCCAAGATCGGTACTCTGGGGCCAACGTCCTGACTTTC